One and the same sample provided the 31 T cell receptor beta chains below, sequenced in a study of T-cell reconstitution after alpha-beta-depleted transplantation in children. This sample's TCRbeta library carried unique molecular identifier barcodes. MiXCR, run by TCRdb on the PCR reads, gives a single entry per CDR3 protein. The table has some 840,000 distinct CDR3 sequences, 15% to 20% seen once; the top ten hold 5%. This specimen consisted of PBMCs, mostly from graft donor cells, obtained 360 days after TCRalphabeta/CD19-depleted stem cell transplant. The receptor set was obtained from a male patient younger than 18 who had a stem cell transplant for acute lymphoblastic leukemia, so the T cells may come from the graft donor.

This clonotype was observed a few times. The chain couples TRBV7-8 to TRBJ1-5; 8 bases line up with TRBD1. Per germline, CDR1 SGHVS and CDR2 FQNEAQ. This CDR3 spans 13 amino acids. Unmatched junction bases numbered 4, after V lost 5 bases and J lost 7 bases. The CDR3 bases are TGTGCCAGCAGCATTACAGGGGGACAGCCCCAGCATTTT. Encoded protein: CASSITGGQPQHF. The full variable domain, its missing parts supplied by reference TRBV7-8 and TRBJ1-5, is GAGVSQSPRYKVAKRGQDVALRCDPISGHVSLFWYQQALGQGPEFLTYFQNEAQLDKSGLPSDRFFAERPEGSVSTLKIQRTQQEDSAVYLCASSITGGQPQHFGDGTRLSIL.

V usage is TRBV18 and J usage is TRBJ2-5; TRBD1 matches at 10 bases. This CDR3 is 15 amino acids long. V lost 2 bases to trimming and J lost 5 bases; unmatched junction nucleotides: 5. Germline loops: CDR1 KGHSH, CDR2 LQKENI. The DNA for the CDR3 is TGTGCCAGCTCACCAAATGACAGGGGGCTGGAGACCCAGTACTTC. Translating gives CASSPNDRGLETQYF.

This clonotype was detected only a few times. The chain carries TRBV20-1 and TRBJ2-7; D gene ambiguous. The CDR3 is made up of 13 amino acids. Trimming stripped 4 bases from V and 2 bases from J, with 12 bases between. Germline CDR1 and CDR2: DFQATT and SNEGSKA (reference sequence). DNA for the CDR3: TGCAGTGCTAAAGTGAGACCCACCTACGAGCAGTACTTC. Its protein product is CSAKVRPTYEQYF.

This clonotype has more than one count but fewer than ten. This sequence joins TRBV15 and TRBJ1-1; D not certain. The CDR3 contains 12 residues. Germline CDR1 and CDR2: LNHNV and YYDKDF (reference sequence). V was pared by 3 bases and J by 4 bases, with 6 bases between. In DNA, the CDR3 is TGTGCCACCAGCAGGGTGGGCACTGAAGCTTTCTTT. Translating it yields CATSRVGTEAFF.

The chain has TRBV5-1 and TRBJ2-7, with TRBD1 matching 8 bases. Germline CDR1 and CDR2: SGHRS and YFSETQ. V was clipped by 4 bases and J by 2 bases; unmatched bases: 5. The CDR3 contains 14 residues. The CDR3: CASSERQGTYEQYF. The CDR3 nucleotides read TGCGCCAGCAGCGAAAGACAGGGGACCTACGAGCAGTACTTC. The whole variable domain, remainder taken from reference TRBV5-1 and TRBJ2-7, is KAGVTQTPRYLIKTRGQQVTLSCSPISGHRSVSWYQQTPGQGLQFLFEYFSETQRNKGNFPGRFSGRQFSNSRSEMNVSTLELGDSALYLCASSERQGTYEQYFGPGTRLTVT.

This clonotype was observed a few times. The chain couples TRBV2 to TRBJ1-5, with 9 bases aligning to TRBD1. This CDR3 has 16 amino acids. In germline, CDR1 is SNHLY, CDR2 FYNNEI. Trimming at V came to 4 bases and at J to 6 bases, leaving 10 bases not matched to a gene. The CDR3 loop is CASSGSGTGIVQPQHF. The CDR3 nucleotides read TGTGCCAGCAGTGGATCCGGGACAGGGATCGTTCAGCCCCAGCATTTT. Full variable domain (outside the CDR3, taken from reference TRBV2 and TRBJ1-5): EPEVTQTPSHQVTQMGQEVILRCVPISNHLYFYWYRQILGQKVEFLVSFYNNEISEKSEIFDDQFSVERPDGSNFTLKIRSTKLEDSAMYFCASSGSGTGIVQPQHFGDGTRLSIL.

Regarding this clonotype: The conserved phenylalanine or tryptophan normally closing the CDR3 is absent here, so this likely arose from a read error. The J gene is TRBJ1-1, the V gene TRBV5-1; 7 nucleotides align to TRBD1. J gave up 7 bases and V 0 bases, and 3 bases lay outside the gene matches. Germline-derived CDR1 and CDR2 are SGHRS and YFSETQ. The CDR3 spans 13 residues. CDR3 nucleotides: TGCGCCAGCAGCTTGGCAGGGGGAGGTGAAGCTTTCCTT. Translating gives CASSLAGGGEAFL.

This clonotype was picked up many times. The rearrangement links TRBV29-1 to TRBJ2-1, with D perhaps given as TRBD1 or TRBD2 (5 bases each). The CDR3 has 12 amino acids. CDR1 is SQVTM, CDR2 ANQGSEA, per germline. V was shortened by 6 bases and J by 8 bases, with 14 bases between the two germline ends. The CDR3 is CSVPFGTDEQFF. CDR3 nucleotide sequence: TGCAGCGTCCCCTTCGGGACGGATGAGCAGTTCTTC.

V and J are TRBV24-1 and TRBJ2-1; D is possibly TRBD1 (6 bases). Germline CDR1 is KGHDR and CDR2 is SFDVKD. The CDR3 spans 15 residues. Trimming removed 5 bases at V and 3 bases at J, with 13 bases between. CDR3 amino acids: CATSAGELSYNEQFF. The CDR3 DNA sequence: TGTGCCACCAGTGCAGGGGAGTTGAGCTACAATGAGCAGTTCTTC.

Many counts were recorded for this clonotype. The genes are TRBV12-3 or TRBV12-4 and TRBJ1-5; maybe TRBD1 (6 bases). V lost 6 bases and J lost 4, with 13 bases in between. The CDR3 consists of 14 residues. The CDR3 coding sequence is TGTGCCAGCAGCCTACAAACAGGGAATCAGCCCCAGCATTTT. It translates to CASSLQTGNQPQHF.

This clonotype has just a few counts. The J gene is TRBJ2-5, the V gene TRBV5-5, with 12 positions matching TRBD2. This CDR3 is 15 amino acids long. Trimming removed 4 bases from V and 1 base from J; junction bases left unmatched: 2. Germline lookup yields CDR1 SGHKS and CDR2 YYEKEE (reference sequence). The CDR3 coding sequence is TGTGCCAGCAGCCTAGCGGGAGGGCGCCAAGAGACCCAGTACTTC. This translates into CASSLAGGRQETQYF. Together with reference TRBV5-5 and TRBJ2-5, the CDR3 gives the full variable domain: DAGVTQSPTHLIKTRGQQVTLRCSPISGHKSVSWYQQVLGQGPQFIFQYYEKEERGRGNFPDRFSARQFPNYSSELNVNALLLGDSALYLCASSLAGGRQETQYFGPGTRLLVL.

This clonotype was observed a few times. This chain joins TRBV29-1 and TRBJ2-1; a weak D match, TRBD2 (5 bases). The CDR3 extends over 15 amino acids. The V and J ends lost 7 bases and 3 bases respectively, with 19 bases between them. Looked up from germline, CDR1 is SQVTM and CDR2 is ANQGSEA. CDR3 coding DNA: TGCAGCGGGAGGACTTCTTCCTTAGGCTACAATGAGCAGTTCTTC. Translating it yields CSGRTSSLGYNEQFF.

The CDR3 protein is CASSKVPSGFLVVAWFHNEQYF. CDR3 DNA sequence: TGTGCCAGCAGCAAAGTTCCTAGCGGGTTTCTAGTAGTAGCCTGGTTTCATAACGAGCAGTACTTC. The chain employs TRBV21-1 and TRBJ2-7; the D segment call TRBD2 is taken from the table without a DNA check. TRBV21-1 is a pseudogene. The CDR3 is made up of 22 amino acids.

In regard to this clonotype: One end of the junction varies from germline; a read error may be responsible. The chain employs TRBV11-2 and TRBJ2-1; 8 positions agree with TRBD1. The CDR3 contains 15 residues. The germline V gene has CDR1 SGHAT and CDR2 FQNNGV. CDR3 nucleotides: TGTGCCAGCAGCTTAATGCCAGGGGGCTACAAAGAGCAGTTCTTC. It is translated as CASSLMPGGYKEQFF.

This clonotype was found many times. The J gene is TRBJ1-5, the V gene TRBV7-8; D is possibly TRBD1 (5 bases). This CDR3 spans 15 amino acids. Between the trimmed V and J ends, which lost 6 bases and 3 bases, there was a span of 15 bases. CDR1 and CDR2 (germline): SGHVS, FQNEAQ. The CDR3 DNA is TGTGCCAGCAGTACCCTCCGGGACCACAATCAGCCCCAGCATTTT. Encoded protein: CASSTLRDHNQPQHF.

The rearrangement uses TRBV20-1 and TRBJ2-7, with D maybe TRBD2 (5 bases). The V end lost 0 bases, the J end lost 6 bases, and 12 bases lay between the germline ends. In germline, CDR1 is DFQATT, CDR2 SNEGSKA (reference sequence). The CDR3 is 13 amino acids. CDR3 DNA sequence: TGCAGTGCTAGAGAGCCGGGGTTGGCCGAGCAGTACTTC. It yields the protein CSAREPGLAEQYF.

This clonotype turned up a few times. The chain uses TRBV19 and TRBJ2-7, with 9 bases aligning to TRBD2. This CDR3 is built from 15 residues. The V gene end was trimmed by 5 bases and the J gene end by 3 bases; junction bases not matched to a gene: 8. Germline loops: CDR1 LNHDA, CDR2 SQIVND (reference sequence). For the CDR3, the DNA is TGTGCCAGTAGTTTTGGGCTAGCGGGGATCTACGAGCAGTACTTC. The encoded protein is CASSFGLAGIYEQYF.

CDR3 sequence reads: CASSFHGQGGTYEQYF. The CDR3 nucleotides read TGTGCCAGCTCATTCCACGGACAGGGTGGTACCTACGAGCAGTACTTC. This chain joins TRBV18 and TRBJ2-7; 8 bases are shared with TRBD1. Germline loops: CDR1 KGHSH, CDR2 LQKENI. The CDR3 has 16 residues. Trimming took 5 bases from V and 2 from J; bases not matched to a gene: 11.

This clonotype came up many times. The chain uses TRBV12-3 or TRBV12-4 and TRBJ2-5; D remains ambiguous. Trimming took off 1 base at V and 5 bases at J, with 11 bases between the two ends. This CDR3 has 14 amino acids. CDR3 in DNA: TGTGCCAGCAGTTTAGTCAGGATGCGGGAGACCCAGTACTTC. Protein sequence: CASSLVRMRETQYF.

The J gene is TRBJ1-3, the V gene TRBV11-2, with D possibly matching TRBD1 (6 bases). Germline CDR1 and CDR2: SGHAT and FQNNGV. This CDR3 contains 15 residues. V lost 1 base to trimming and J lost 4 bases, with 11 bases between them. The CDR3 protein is CASSLGRGPGNTIYF. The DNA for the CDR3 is TGTGCCAGCAGCTTAGGACGGGGGCCAGGAAACACCATATATTTT.

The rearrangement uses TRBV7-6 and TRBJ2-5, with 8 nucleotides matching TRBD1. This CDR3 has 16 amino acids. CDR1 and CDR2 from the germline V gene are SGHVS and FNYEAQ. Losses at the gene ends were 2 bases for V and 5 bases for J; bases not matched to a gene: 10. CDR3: CASSLLWGQAGETQYF. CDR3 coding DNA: TGTGCCAGCAGCTTACTCTGGGGACAGGCCGGGGAGACCCAGTACTTC.

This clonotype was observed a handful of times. This chain's CDR3 is CASSSPTSTDTQYF. The CDR3 DNA is TGTGCCAGCAGTTCGCCGACTAGCACAGATACGCAGTATTTT. This rearrangement joins TRBV12-3 or TRBV12-4 to TRBJ2-3; D unresolved. The CDR3 loop spans 14 amino acids. The V end lost 4 bases, the J end lost 0 bases, and 8 bases lay between the germline ends.

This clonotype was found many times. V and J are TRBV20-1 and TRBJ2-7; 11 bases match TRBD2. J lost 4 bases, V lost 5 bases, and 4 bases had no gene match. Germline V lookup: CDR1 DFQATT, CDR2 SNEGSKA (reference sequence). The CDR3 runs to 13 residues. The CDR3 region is CSAPGTSGYEQYF. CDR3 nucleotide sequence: TGCAGTGCTCCCGGGACTAGCGGTTACGAGCAGTACTTC.

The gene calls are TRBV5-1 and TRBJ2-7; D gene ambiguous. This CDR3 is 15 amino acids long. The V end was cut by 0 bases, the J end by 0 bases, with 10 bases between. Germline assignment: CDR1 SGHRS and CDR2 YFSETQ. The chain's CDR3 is CASSLVVPGSYEQYF. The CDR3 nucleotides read TGCGCCAGCAGCTTGGTGGTCCCGGGCTCCTACGAGCAGTACTTC.

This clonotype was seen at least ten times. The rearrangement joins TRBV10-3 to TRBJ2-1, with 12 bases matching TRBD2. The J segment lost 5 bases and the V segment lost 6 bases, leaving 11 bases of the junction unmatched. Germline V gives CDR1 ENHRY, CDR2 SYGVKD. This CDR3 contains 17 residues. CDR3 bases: TGTGCCATCAGCTCATCTAGCGGGAGGGGACTACACAATGAGCAGTTCTTC. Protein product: CAISSSSGRGLHNEQFF.

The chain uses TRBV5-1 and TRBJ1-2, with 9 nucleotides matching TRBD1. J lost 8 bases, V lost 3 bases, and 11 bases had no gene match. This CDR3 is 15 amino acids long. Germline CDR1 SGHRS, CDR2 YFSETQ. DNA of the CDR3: TGCGCCAGCAGCTCCACCACAGGGGGCCCGGTCGGCTACACCTTC. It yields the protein CASSSTTGGPVGYTF. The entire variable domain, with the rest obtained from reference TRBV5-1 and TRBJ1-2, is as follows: KAGVTQTPRYLIKTRGQQVTLSCSPISGHRSVSWYQQTPGQGLQFLFEYFSETQRNKGNFPGRFSGRQFSNSRSEMNVSTLELGDSALYLCASSSTTGGPVGYTFGSGTRLTVV.

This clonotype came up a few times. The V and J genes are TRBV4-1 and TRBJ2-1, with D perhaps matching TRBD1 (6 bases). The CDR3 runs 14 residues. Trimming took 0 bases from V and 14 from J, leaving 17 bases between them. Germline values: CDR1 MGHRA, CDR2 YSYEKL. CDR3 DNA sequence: TGCGCCAGCAGCCAAGACCCTTCGAGGGGGAGTGAGTTCTTC. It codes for CASSQDPSRGSEFF.

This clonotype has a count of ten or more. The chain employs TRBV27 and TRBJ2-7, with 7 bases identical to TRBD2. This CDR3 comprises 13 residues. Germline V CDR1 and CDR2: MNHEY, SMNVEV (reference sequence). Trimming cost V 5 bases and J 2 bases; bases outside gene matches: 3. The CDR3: CASSRGDPYEQYF. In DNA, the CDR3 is TGTGCCAGCAGTCGGGGGGACCCCTACGAGCAGTACTTC.

CDR3 DNA sequence: TGTGCCAGCAAGATGACGTGGGCGAGGCTGAACACCGCCCTAGAAGCTTTCTTT. Amino acid sequence: CASKMTWARLNTALEAFF. The J gene is TRBJ1-1, the V gene TRBV25-1; the D is unclear. This CDR3 comprises 18 residues. The germline V gene encodes CDR1 MGHDK and CDR2 SYGVNS. Trimming removed 7 bases at V and 8 bases at J, with 32 bases between.

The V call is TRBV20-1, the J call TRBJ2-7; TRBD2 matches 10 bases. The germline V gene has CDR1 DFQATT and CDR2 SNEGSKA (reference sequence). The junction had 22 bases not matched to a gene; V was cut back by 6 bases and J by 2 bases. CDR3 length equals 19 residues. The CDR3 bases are TGCAGTGCCATATACTGGTGGGACAGCCTAGCGGGAGTGCCCTACGAGCAGTACTTC. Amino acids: CSAIYWWDSLAGVPYEQYF.

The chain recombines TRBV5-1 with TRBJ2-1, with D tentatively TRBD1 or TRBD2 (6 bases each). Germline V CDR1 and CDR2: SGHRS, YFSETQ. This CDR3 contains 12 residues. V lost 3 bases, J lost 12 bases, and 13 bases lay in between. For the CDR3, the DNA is TGCGCCAGCAGCTCCGGGGGCCAGGGGCAGTTCTTC. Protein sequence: CASSSGGQGQFF.